A single sample gave rise to the 12 T cell receptor beta chains below, sequenced in a study of cytomegalovirus exposure and HLA in healthy donors. Both 60 Vbeta primers and 13 Jbeta primers went into the PCR. Sequencing used immunoSEQ multiplex PCR; TCRdb keeps in-frame clones, though not all of them. The sample has 150,000 to 200,000 clones, 60% to 80% seen once. The sample comprised PBMCs. The origin of the receptors is a man aged 35 to 55 in good health and CMV-seronegative.

The rearrangement uses TRBV6-5 and TRBJ1-4; D is undetermined. This CDR3 contains 13 residues. In germline, CDR1 is MNHEY, CDR2 SVGAGI. Trimming removed 2 bases at V and 8 bases at J, with 9 bases between. CDR3 coding DNA: TGTGCCAGCAGTTACGTGTCGGGGGAAAAACTGTTTTTT. Translating gives CASSYVSGEKLFF.

The chain employs TRBV10-3 and TRBJ2-2; 7 bases are shared with TRBD1. The CDR3 is 15 residues long. V was clipped by 7 bases and J by 1 base; unmatched bases: 6. CDR1 is ENHRY, CDR2 SYGVKD, per germline. In DNA form, the CDR3 reads TGTGCCATCAACCCGACAGGGCTGAACACCGGGGAGCTGTTTTTT. Protein product: CAINPTGLNTGELFF.

This chain links TRBV9 with TRBJ2-5, with 8 bases that match TRBD1. The CDR3 is made up of 15 amino acids. J lost 4 bases, V lost 0 bases, and 5 bases had no gene match. CDR1 and CDR2 from the germline V gene are SGDLS and YYNGEE. The CDR3 sequence: CASSVGQGARETQYF. In DNA form, the CDR3 reads TGTGCCAGCAGCGTAGGTCAGGGGGCGAGAGAGACCCAGTACTTC.

V gene TRBV7-2 combines with J gene TRBJ2-3; 8 nucleotides align to TRBD2. Looked up from germline, CDR1 is SGHTA and CDR2 is FQGNSA. Germline trimming cut 1 base from V and 7 bases from J; bases unmatched to any gene: 4. This CDR3 has 14 residues. The DNA for the CDR3 is TGTGCCAGCAGCTTAGGGCGGGAGGCCTATACGCAGTATTTT. Protein sequence: CASSLGREAYTQYF.

The chain is built from TRBV6-4 and TRBJ1-5, with D perhaps matching TRBD1 (5 bases). V gave up 3 bases and J gave up 5 bases, with 11 bases separating them. The CDR3 is made up of 14 amino acids. Germline-derived CDR1 and CDR2 are MRHNA and SNTAGT. The CDR3 loop is CASSEETDHQPQHF. The CDR3 DNA sequence: TGTGCCAGCAGTGAAGAGACAGATCATCAGCCCCAGCATTTT.

The rearrangement joins TRBV7-2 to TRBJ2-7; the D gene is possibly TRBD1 (6 bases). CDR1 SGHTA and CDR2 FQGNSA come from the germline V gene. V was cut by 0 bases and J by 4 bases, with 10 bases left in between. The CDR3 is 14 residues long. CDR3 in amino acids: CASSLAGANYEQYF. In DNA, the CDR3 is TGTGCCAGCAGCTTAGCGGGGGCCAATTACGAGCAGTACTTC.

J is TRBJ1-5 and V is TRBV28, with TRBD1 matching over 7 bases. V lost 2 bases and J lost 7; bases outside the gene matches: 5. Germline V CDR1 and CDR2: MDHEN, SYDVKM. The CDR3 loop spans 14 amino acids. CDR3 DNA: TGTGCCAGCAGTTTACCAGACAGGGTCCAGCCCCAGCATTTT. Amino acid sequence: CASSLPDRVQPQHF.

Only a few counts were recorded for this clone. The chain has TRBV10-1 and TRBJ2-5, with D tentatively TRBD2 (6 bases). The CDR3 has 16 residues. Germline CDR1 is WNHNN and CDR2 is SYGVQD (reference sequence). Deletions cut 7 bases from V and 6 bases from J, with 24 bases between. For the CDR3, the DNA is TGCGCCAGCACCTCCGAGGTGGGAGGAATGGGTCAGACCCAGTACTTC. Amino acids: CASTSEVGGMGQTQYF.

J is TRBJ2-7 and V is TRBV5-1, with TRBD2 identical over 9 bases. This CDR3 contains 14 residues. Trimming at V came to 3 bases and at J to 5 bases, leaving 6 bases not matched to a gene. CDR1 SGHRS and CDR2 YFSETQ come from the germline V gene. The CDR3: CASSSGTSPDEQYF. In DNA, the CDR3 is TGCGCCAGCAGCTCCGGGACTAGCCCCGACGAGCAGTACTTC.

The genes are TRBV28 and TRBJ2-5; 7 nucleotides agree with TRBD1. The trim removed 9 bases at V and 2 bases at J, leaving 9 bases unmatched. Germline V lookup: CDR1 MDHEN, CDR2 SYDVKM. The CDR3 has 14 amino acids. This CDR3 reads CASSRAGGQETQYF. The DNA for the CDR3 is TGTGCCAGTTCAAGGGCAGGGGGTCAAGAGACCCAGTACTTC.

This chain joins TRBV27 and TRBJ1-4; TRBD1 is a possible D gene (5 bases). CDR1 is MNHEY and CDR2 is SMNVEV in the germline V gene (reference sequence). The germline V and J ends were trimmed by 4 bases and 3 bases, with 15 bases remaining between them. The CDR3 contains 16 residues. The CDR3 is CASSSGRGSANEKLFF. The CDR3 region has the DNA TGTGCCAGCAGTTCTGGGAGGGGAAGTGCTAATGAAAAACTGTTTTTT.

This chain connects TRBV27 to TRBJ2-3, with 13 positions matching TRBD2. V was clipped by 6 bases and J by 5 bases; unmatched bases: 5. From germline, CDR1 is MNHEY and CDR2 SMNVEV (reference sequence). This CDR3 has 15 amino acids. The DNA of the CDR3 is TGTGCCAGCAGATCGGGACTAGCGGGGAAAGATACGCAGTATTTT. Translated: CASRSGLAGKDTQYF.